This TCR beta chain stems from a study of CD8+ T cells in alopecia areata. Whole-study findings and limits: The study found higher clonality in lesional than normal scalp, especially in alopecia totalis/universalis.

Reverse transcription of extracted RNA yielded cDNA, which provided the sequencing template. Sequencing used immunoSEQ multiplex PCR; TCRdb keeps in-frame clones, though not all of them. This sample has about 150,000 clones, with approximately 65% found just once. Trimming took off 5 bases at V and 5 bases at J, with 12 bases between the two ends. The CDR3 runs 13 residues. CDR1 is LNHDA, CDR2 SQIVND, per germline (reference sequence). For this clone: Its antigen is still unknown.

This chain links TRBV19 with TRBJ1-1; D is possibly TRBD1 (5 bases). Sequencing was done on a sample of CD8+ T cells sorted from blood. The receptor's source is a human donor in good health. As DNA, the CDR3 is TGTGCCAGTAGTCGGGATCCAGGGACTGAAGCTTTCTTT. It translates to CASSRDPGTEAFF.